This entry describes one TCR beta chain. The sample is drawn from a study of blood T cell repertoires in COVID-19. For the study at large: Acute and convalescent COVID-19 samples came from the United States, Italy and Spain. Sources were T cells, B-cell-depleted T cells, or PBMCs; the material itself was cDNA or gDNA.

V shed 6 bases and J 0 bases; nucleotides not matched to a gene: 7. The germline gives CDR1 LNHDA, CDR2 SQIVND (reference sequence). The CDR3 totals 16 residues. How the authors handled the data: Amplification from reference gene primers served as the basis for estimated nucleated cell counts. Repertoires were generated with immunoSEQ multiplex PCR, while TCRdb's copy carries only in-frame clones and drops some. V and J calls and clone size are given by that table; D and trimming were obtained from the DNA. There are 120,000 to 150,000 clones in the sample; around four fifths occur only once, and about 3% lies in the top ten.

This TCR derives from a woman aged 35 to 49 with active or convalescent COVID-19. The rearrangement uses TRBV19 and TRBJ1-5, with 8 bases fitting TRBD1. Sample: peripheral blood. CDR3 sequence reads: CASSRGQGYSNQPQHF. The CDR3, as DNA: TGTGCCAGTAGCCGAGGACAGGGCTATAGCAATCAGCCCCAGCATTTT. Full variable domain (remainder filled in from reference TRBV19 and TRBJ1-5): DGGITQSPKYLFRKEGQNVTLSCEQNLNHDAMYWYRQDPGQGLRLIYYSQIVNDFQKGDIAEGYSVSREKKESFPLTVTSAQKNPTAFYLCASSRGQGYSNQPQHFGDGTRLSIL.